A single T cell receptor beta chain is shown here with its context. PCR involved 60 Vbeta and 13 Jbeta primers. TCRdb keeps only in-frame clones here, not all; method: immunoSEQ multiplex PCR. The repertoire holds some 150,000 clones, under 90% seen once, with roughly 4.4% in the top ten. This entry belongs to a study of cytomegalovirus exposure and HLA in healthy donors. Study in general: Drawn from HLA-typed donors, about 82 million unique TCRs were held in an early data release.

This CDR3 contains 15 residues. V shed 6 bases and J shed 6 bases, with 18 bases lying between them. The germline V gene encodes CDR1 PRHDT and CDR2 FYEKMQ (reference sequence). The clonotype originates from a man younger than 45 in good health and CMV-seronegative. The sample comprised PBMCs. V and J are TRBV13 and TRBJ2-1; D may be TRBD2 (5 bases). CDR3 residues: CASSSTIERFNEQFF. Written as DNA, the CDR3 is TGTGCCAGCAGTTCGACTATCGAGCGATTCAATGAGCAGTTCTTC.